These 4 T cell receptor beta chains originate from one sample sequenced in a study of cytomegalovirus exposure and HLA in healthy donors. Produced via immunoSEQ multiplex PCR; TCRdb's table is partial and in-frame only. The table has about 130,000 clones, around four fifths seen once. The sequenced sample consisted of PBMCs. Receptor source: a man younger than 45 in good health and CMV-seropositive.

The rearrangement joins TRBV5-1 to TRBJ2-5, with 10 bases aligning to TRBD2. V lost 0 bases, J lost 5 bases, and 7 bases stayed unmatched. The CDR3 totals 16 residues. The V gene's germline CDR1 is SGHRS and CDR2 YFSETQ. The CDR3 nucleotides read TGCGCCAGCAGCTTGGAAGCGGGAGGGGTCGGCGAGACCCAGTACTTC. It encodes CASSLEAGGVGETQYF.

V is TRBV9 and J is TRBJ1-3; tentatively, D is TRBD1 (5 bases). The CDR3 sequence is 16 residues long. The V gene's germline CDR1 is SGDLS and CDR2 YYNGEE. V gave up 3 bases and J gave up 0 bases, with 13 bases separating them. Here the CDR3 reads CASSGLDGHSGNTIYF. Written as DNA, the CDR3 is TGTGCCAGCAGCGGTTTAGACGGACACTCTGGAAACACCATATATTTT.

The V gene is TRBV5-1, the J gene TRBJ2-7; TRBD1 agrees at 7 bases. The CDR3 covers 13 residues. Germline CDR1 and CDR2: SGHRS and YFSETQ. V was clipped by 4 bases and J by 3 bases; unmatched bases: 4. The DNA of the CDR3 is TGCGCCAGCAGCCGGGACAGTTACTACGAGCAGTACTTC. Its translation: CASSRDSYYEQYF.

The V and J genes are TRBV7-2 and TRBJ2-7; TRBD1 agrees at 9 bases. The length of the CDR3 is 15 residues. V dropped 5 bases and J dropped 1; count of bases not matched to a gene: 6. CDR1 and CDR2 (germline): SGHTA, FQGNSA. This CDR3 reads CASSAGQGESYEQYF. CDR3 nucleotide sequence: TGTGCCAGCAGCGCGGGACAGGGAGAATCCTACGAGCAGTACTTC.